Following are 28 T cell receptor beta chains from one sample sequenced in a study of cytomegalovirus exposure and HLA in healthy donors. The PCR had 60 Vbeta and 13 Jbeta primers. Clones were sequenced by immunoSEQ multiplex PCR, and TCRdb holds only the in-frame ones, with some missing. The table includes about 160,000 clones, roughly 80% detected once. The sample comprised PBMCs. These TCRs come from a man aged 30-40 years in good health and CMV-seropositive.

The chain couples TRBV6-6 to TRBJ1-3; TRBD1 aligns across 9 bases. V trimming: 6 bases; J trimming: 4 bases; junction bases outside the gene matches: 4. Germline V gene sequence: CDR1 MNHNY, CDR2 SVGAGI (reference sequence). The CDR3 is 14 amino acids. The CDR3 nucleotides read TGTGCCAGCAGCGGGACAGGGTCCGGAAACACCATATATTTT. Translated, it gives CASSGTGSGNTIYF.

The genes are TRBV4-1 and TRBJ2-3; D is perhaps TRBD1 (5 bases). CDR1 MGHRA and CDR2 YSYEKL come from the germline V gene. With 0 bases removed from V and 5 bases from J, the gap between germline ends came to 30 bases. CDR3 length: 21 residues. The CDR3 coding sequence is TGCGCCAGCAGCCAAGAGTTCTGGGGCAGGGTCCAGGGCCCACCGCGAGATACGCAGTATTTT. This gives the protein CASSQEFWGRVQGPPRDTQYF.

With respect to this clone: Other nucleotide sequences in the sample specify the same CDR3. The V and J genes are TRBV7-6 and TRBJ2-7; D is perhaps TRBD1 (6 bases). Germline-derived CDR1 and CDR2 are SGHVS and FNYEAQ. There are 13 residues in the CDR3. Trimming left V 1 base short and J 4 bases short, with 8 bases between. The CDR3 sequence: CASSLGTAYEQYF. Here the CDR3 DNA reads TGTGCCAGCAGCTTAGGGACAGCGTACGAGCAGTACTTC.

V gene TRBV28 combines with J gene TRBJ2-5; TRBD2 aligns across 12 bases. The CDR3 length is 16 residues. The junction had 8 bases not matched to a gene; V was cut back by 8 bases and J by 1 base. CDR1 is MDHEN, CDR2 SYDVKM, per germline. The CDR3 sequence: CASALLAGGAQETQYF. The CDR3 DNA reads as TGTGCCAGCGCCTTACTAGCGGGGGGAGCCCAAGAGACCCAGTACTTC.

V is TRBV5-4 and J is TRBJ2-7, with 13 bases lining up with TRBD2. Unmatched junction bases numbered 4, after V lost 4 bases and J lost 0 bases. The CDR3 runs to 16 residues. CDR1 SGHNT and CDR2 YYREEE come from the germline V gene (reference sequence). DNA for the CDR3: TGTGCCAGCAGCGCGGGACTAGCGGGGAGCTCCTACGAGCAGTACTTC. Its translation: CASSAGLAGSSYEQYF.

V usage is TRBV18 and J usage is TRBJ1-2; no definite D call. The germline V gene encodes CDR1 KGHSH and CDR2 LQKENI. The V gene lost 0 bases and the J gene lost 2 bases, with 7 bases spanning the gap. The CDR3 consists of 14 residues. CDR3 nucleotides: TGTGCCAGCTCACCACCGGCACCAAACTATGGCTACACCTTC. This codes for CASSPPAPNYGYTF. The variable domain in full, completed from reference TRBV18 and TRBJ1-2, reads NAGVMQNPRHLVRRRGQEARLRCSPMKGHSHVYWYRQLPEEGLKFMVYLQKENIIDESGMPKERFSAEFPKEGPSILRIQQVVRGDSAAYFCASSPPAPNYGYTFGSGTRLTVV.

The chain joins TRBV5-1 to TRBJ2-7; D perhaps matches TRBD2 (6 bases). The germline CDR1 and CDR2 sequences are SGHRS and YFSETQ. The CDR3 totals 15 residues. V gave up 4 bases and J gave up 7 bases, with 21 bases separating them. Here the CDR3 reads CASSPIRDSAGEQYF. The CDR3 DNA reads as TGCGCCAGCAGCCCTATACGGGACTCCGCCGGTGAGCAGTACTTC. The whole variable domain, filled in from reference TRBV5-1 and TRBJ2-7, reads KAGVTQTPRYLIKTRGQQVTLSCSPISGHRSVSWYQQTPGQGLQFLFEYFSETQRNKGNFPGRFSGRQFSNSRSEMNVSTLELGDSALYLCASSPIRDSAGEQYFGPGTRLTVT.

This clone was recorded a few times. The chain uses TRBV6-1 and TRBJ2-7; 11 positions match TRBD1. The germline V gene has CDR1 MNHNS and CDR2 SASEGT. The CDR3 is 13 residues long. Unmatched junction bases numbered 3, after V lost 6 bases and J lost 5 bases. The CDR3 region has the DNA TGTGCCAGCAGAAGGACAGGGGGCGACGAGCAGTACTTC. Residues: CASRRTGGDEQYF.

This clone was found once. This rearrangement joins TRBV19 to TRBJ2-7, with 8 bases matching TRBD1. The CDR3 is 13 amino acids. The V gene end was trimmed by 5 bases and the J gene end by 6 bases; junction bases not matched to a gene: 6. The germline V gene has CDR1 LNHDA and CDR2 SQIVND (reference sequence). The CDR3 region is CASSSGTGGEQYF. Written as DNA, the CDR3 is TGTGCCAGTAGTTCCGGGACAGGAGGCGAGCAGTACTTC.

The rearrangement joins TRBV6-5 to TRBJ2-2; TRBD1 matches 7 bases. In germline, CDR1 is MNHEY, CDR2 SVGAGI. This CDR3 comprises 16 residues. The V segment lost 2 bases and the J segment 4 bases; nucleotides outside the gene matches: 7. Written as DNA, the CDR3 is TGTGCCAGCAGTTACCCCAAGTCAGGGGGCACCGGGGAGCTGTTTTTT. Translated, it gives CASSYPKSGGTGELFF.

The chain couples TRBV4-1 to TRBJ2-4; D call uncertain. V was cut by 2 bases and J by 0 bases, with 5 bases left in between. Per germline, CDR1 MGHRA and CDR2 YSYEKL. The CDR3 length is 14 residues. The CDR3 region has the DNA TGCGCCAGCAGCCAATTACTAGCCAAAAACATTCAGTACTTC. It specifies CASSQLLAKNIQYF.

The chain carries TRBV11-2 and TRBJ1-6; D might be TRBD1 (5 bases). The CDR3 sequence is 15 residues long. Germline V gene sequence: CDR1 SGHAT, CDR2 FQNNGV. The V end lost 5 bases, the J end lost 9 bases, and 17 bases lay between the germline ends. CDR3 sequence reads: CASSEIGFGGSPLHF. The CDR3 DNA sequence: TGTGCCAGCAGCGAAATTGGCTTCGGGGGTTCACCCCTCCACTTT.

This CDR3 reads CASSTTRSGGTEQFF. The CDR3 DNA sequence: TGCGCCAGCAGCACTACTAGATCAGGGGGAACAGAGCAGTTCTTC. The gene calls are TRBV10-1 and TRBJ2-1; 7 positions match TRBD1. This CDR3 contains 15 residues. V dropped 6 bases and J dropped 10; count of bases not matched to a gene: 15. Germline lookup yields CDR1 WNHNN and CDR2 SYGVQD (reference sequence).

V gene TRBV7-9 combines with J gene TRBJ1-6; TRBD1 agrees at 7 bases. Germline V lookup: CDR1 SEHNR, CDR2 FQNEAQ (reference sequence). The CDR3 is 14 amino acids. V dropped 7 bases and J dropped 9; count of bases not matched to a gene: 9. CDR3 nucleotides: TGTGCCAGCAACACAGGGGATTTTGGTTCACCCCTCCACTTT. Amino acid sequence: CASNTGDFGSPLHF.

The genes are TRBV27 and TRBJ1-1; D might be TRBD1 (5 bases). The germline V gene encodes CDR1 MNHEY and CDR2 SMNVEV (reference sequence). This CDR3 spans 12 amino acids. V was cut by 5 bases and J by 4 bases, with 8 bases left in between. CDR3 coding DNA: TGTGCCAGCAGTCTCCAGGGCACTGAAGCTTTCTTT. Residues: CASSLQGTEAFF.

The CDR3 DNA follows: TGTGCCTGGAGCGCTCGGGCGGGTGAAAAACTGTTTTTT. Translation gives CAWSARAGEKLFF. The rearrangement uses TRBV30 and TRBJ1-4, with D unclear. The CDR3 totals 13 residues. Germline CDR1 reads GTSNPN; CDR2 reads SVGIG (reference sequence). The germline V and J ends were trimmed by 3 bases and 7 bases, with 12 bases remaining between them.

This clone was observed a single time. This chain connects TRBV28 to TRBJ2-7, with D perhaps TRBD2 (5 bases). Per the germline V gene, CDR1 is MDHEN and CDR2 is SYDVKM. The CDR3 consists of 12 residues. V dropped 7 bases and J dropped 1 base, with 8 bases sitting between them. The CDR3 nucleotides read TGTGCCAGCACCACGGGGTCCTACGAGCAGTACTTC. Amino acid sequence: CASTTGSYEQYF.

Here the CDR3 DNA reads TGCAGCGTTGAAGTTGGCAGAGCAGGCTCACCCCTCCACTTT. The encoded protein is CSVEVGRAGSPLHF. The V and J genes are TRBV29-1 and TRBJ1-6, with unresolved D. The CDR3 totals 14 residues. Germline V gives CDR1 SQVTM, CDR2 ANQGSEA. The V gene lost 1 base and the J gene lost 10 bases, with 14 bases spanning the gap.

V and J are TRBV7-9 and TRBJ2-3, with D possibly TRBD1 on 5 matching bases. This CDR3 has 12 residues. The V gene lost 1 base and the J gene lost 8 bases, with 7 bases spanning the gap. Germline V gene sequence: CDR1 SEHNR, CDR2 FQNEAQ (reference sequence). The CDR3 loop reads CASSLEGATQYF. DNA of the CDR3: TGTGCCAGCAGCTTAGAAGGGGCTACGCAGTATTTT.

This clone was seen once. The rearrangement uses TRBV7-3 and TRBJ2-3; possible D gene TRBD1, 6 bases. The germline V gene encodes CDR1 SGHTA and CDR2 FQGTGA. Trimming removed 5 bases from V and 0 bases from J, with 18 bases in between. The CDR3 spans 17 residues. This CDR3 reads CASSPSPPGTSTDTQYF. The CDR3 coding sequence is TGTGCCAGCAGCCCCTCTCCGCCAGGGACAAGCACAGATACGCAGTATTTT.

The genes are TRBV7-7 and TRBJ2-1; 7 positions match TRBD2. The V segment lost 2 bases and the J segment 4 bases; nucleotides outside the gene matches: 5. Per the germline V gene, CDR1 is SSHAT and CDR2 is FNYEAQ (reference sequence). The CDR3 runs 15 residues. CDR3 DNA sequence: TGTGCCAGCAGCTTATGGTTAGCGGGTTACAATGAGCAGTTCTTC. The encoded protein is CASSLWLAGYNEQFF.

J is TRBJ2-3 and V is TRBV11-3, with 10 nucleotides matching TRBD1. Looked up from germline, CDR1 is SGHNT and CDR2 is YENEEA. After removal of 0 bases from V and 7 bases from J, the junction contained 4 bases not matched to a gene. The CDR3 length is 15 residues. CDR3 loop: CASSLDADRGNTQYF. The CDR3 region has the DNA TGTGCCAGCAGCTTAGATGCGGACAGGGGGAATACGCAGTATTTT.

The chain uses TRBV6-4 and TRBJ1-6; 8 bases are a match to TRBD1. Germline CDR1 reads MRHNA; CDR2 reads SNTAGT. Germline trimming cut 4 bases from V and 7 bases from J; bases unmatched to any gene: 6. The CDR3 runs to 15 residues. CDR3 nucleotides: TGTGCCAGCAGTGGCCCAGGACAGGGAAATTCACCCCTCCACTTT. Its translation: CASSGPGQGNSPLHF.

The chain is built from TRBV7-2 and TRBJ2-3; 10 bases agree with TRBD2. With V trimmed by 2 bases and J by 4 bases, 3 bases remained unmatched. The CDR3 extends over 15 amino acids. Germline CDR1 is SGHTA and CDR2 is FQGNSA. The CDR3 DNA sequence: TGTGCCAGCAGCTTAACAGCGGGGGGGTCAGATACGCAGTATTTT. Protein sequence: CASSLTAGGSDTQYF.

V is TRBV30 and J is TRBJ2-7; D is perhaps TRBD2 (6 bases). The CDR3 runs 13 residues. The V end was cut by 2 bases, the J end by 6 bases, with 14 bases between. Germline V CDR1 and CDR2: GTSNPN, SVGIG (reference sequence). The CDR3 sequence is CAWSRIGGGEQYF. The CDR3 DNA reads TGTGCCTGGAGTCGTATTGGGGGAGGCGAGCAGTACTTC.

This chain links TRBV27 with TRBJ1-5; D is uncertain. V dropped 6 bases and J dropped 6 bases, with 15 bases sitting between them. CDR1 is MNHEY and CDR2 is SMNVEV in the germline V gene (reference sequence). This CDR3 has 14 amino acids. This CDR3 reads CASSPVGRTQPQHF. CDR3 DNA: TGTGCCAGCAGCCCGGTGGGGAGGACTCAGCCCCAGCATTTT.

This clone was observed once. The rearrangement uses TRBV14 and TRBJ2-7, with D possibly being TRBD1 (7 bases). This CDR3 region has 15 residues. V lost 1 base and J 4 bases, leaving 14 bases between the germline ends. Germline V gene data show CDR1 as SGHDN and CDR2 as FVKESK. The CDR3 region is CASSQGETGTYEQYF. CDR3 sequence (DNA): TGTGCCAGCAGCCAAGGTGAGACAGGGACTTACGAGCAGTACTTC. Based on the CDR3 plus reference TRBV14 and TRBJ2-7, the full variable domain is EAGVTQFPSHSVIEKGQTVTLRCDPISGHDNLYWYRRVMGKEIKFLLHFVKESKQDESGMPNNRFLAERTGGTYSTLKVQPAELEDSGVYFCASSQGETGTYEQYFGPGTRLTVT.

The chain carries TRBV5-4 and TRBJ1-3, with D unclear. The CDR3 length is 15 residues. V was clipped by 10 bases and J by 0 bases, with 17 bases between them. Germline assignment: CDR1 SGHNT and CDR2 YYREEE (reference sequence). The CDR3 DNA reads TGTGCCTTTAACACGCGGCGCGACTCTGGAAACACCATATATTTT. As protein: CAFNTRRDSGNTIYF.